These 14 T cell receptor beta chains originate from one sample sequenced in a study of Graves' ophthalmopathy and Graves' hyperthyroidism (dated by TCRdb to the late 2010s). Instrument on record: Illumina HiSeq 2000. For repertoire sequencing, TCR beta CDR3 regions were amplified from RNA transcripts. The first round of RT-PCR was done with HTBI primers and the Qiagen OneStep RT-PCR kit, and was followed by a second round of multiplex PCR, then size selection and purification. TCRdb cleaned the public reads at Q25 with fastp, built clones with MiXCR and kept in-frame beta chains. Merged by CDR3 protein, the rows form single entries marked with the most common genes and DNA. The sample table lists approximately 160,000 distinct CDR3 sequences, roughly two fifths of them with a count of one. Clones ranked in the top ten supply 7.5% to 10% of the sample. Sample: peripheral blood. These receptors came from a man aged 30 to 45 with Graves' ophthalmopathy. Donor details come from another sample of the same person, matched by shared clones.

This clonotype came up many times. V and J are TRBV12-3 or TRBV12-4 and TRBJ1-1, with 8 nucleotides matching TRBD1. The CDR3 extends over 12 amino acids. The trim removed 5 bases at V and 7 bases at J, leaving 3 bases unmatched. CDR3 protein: CASSADRDEAFF. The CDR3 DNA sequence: TGTGCCAGCAGTGCGGACAGGGATGAAGCTTTCTTT.

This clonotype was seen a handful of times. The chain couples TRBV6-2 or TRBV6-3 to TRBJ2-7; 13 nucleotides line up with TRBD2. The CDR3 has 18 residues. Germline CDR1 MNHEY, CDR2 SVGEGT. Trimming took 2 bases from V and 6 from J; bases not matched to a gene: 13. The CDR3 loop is CASSYMTSGTSGIREQYF. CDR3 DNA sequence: TGTGCCAGCAGTTACATGACGTCCGGGACTAGCGGGATCCGCGAGCAGTACTTC.

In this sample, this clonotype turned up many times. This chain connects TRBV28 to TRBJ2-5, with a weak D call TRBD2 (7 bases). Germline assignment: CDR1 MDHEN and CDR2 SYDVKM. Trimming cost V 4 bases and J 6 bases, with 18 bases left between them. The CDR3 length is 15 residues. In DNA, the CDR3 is TGTGCCAGCAGTTGGGGAGGGGGGAAAATGAAGACCCAGTACTTC. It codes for CASSWGGGKMKTQYF.

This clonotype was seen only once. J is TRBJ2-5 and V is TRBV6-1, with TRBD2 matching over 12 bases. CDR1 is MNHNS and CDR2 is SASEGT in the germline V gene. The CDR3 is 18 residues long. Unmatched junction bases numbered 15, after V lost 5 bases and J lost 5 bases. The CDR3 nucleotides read TGTGCCAGCAGTACAAGACCGAGTGGACTAGCGGGACGGGAGACCCAGTACTTC. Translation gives CASSTRPSGLAGRETQYF.

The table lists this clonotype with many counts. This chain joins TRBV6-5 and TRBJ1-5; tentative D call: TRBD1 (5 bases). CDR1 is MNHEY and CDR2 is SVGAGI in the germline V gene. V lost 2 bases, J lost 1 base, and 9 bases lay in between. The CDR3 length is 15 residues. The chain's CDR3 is CASSYAGLSNQPQHF. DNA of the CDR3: TGTGCCAGCAGTTACGCAGGGCTGAGCAATCAGCCCCAGCATTTT.

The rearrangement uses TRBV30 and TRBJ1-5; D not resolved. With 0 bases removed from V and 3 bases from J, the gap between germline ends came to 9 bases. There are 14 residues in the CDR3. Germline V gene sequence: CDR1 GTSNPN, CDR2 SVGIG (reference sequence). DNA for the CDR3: TGTGCCTGGAGTGTACCAGCCTACAATCAGCCCCAGCATTTT. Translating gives CAWSVPAYNQPQHF. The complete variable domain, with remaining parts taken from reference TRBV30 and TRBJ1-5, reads SQTIHQWPATLVQPVGSPLSLECTVEGTSNPNLYWYRQAAGRGLQLLFYSVGIGQISSEVPQNLSASRPQDRQFILSSKKLLLSDSGFYLCAWSVPAYNQPQHFGDGTRLSIL.

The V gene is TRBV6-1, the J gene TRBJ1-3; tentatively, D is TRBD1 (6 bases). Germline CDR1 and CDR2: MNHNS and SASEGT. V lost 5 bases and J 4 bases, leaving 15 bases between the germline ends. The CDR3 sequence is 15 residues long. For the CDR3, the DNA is TGTGCCAGCAGTCGTGCCGGGACAAACGGAAACACCATATATTTT. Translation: CASSRAGTNGNTIYF.

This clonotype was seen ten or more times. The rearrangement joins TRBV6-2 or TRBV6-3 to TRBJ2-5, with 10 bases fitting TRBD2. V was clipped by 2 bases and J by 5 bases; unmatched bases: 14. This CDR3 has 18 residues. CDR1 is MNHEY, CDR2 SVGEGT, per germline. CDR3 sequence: CASSYGGRASGSLETQYF. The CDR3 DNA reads TGTGCCAGCAGTTACGGGGGTCGGGCTAGCGGGAGTTTGGAGACCCAGTACTTC.

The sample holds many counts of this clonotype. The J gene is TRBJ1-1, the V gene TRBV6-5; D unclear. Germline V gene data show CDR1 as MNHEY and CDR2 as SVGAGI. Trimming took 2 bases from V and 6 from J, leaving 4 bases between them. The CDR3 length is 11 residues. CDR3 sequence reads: CASSYEAEAFF. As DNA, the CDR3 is TGTGCCAGCAGTTACGAGGCTGAAGCTTTCTTT.

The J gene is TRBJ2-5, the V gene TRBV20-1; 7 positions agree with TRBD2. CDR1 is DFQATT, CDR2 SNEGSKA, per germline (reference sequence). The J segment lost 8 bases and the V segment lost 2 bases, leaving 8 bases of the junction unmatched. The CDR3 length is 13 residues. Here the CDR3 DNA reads TGCAGTGCTAGACGGAGGGAGGGCCATACCCAGTACTTC. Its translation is CSARRREGHTQYF.

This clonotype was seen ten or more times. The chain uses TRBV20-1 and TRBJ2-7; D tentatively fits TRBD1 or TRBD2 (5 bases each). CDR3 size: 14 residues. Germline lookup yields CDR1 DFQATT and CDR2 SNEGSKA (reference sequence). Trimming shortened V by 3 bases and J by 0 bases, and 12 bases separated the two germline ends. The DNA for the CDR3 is TGCAGTGCTAGGACAGCGGCCAGCTCCTACGAGCAGTACTTC. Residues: CSARTAASSYEQYF.

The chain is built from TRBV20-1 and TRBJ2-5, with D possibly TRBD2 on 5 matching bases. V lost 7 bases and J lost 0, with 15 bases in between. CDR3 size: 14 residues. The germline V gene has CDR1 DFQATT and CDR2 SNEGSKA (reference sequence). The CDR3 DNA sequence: TGCAGTGTCCCTAGTTGGCGGGACCAAGAGACCCAGTACTTC. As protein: CSVPSWRDQETQYF.

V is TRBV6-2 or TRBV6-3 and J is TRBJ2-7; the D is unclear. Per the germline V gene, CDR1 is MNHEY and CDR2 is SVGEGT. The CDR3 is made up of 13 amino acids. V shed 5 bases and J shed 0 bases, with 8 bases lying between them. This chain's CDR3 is CASSGYSSYEQYF. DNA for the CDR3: TGTGCCAGCAGTGGGTATAGCTCCTACGAGCAGTACTTC.

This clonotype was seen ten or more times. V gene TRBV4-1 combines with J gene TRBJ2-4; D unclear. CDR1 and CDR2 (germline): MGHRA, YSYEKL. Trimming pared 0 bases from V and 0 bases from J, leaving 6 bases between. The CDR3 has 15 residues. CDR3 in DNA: TGCGCCAGCAGCCAAGATGCAGTAGCCAAAAACATTCAGTACTTC. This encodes CASSQDAVAKNIQYF.